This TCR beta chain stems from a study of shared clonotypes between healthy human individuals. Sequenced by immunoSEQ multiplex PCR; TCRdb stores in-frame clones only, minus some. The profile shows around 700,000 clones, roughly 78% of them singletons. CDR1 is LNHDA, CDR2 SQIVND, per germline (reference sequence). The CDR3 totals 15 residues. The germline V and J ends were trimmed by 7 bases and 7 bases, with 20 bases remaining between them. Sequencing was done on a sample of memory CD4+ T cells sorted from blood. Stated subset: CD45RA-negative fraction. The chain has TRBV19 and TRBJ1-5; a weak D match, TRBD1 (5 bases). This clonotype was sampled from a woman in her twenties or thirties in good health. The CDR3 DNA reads TGTGCCAGTACTACACCCCATGGGGCCCAACAGCCCCAGCATTTT. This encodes CASTTPHGAQQPQHF.